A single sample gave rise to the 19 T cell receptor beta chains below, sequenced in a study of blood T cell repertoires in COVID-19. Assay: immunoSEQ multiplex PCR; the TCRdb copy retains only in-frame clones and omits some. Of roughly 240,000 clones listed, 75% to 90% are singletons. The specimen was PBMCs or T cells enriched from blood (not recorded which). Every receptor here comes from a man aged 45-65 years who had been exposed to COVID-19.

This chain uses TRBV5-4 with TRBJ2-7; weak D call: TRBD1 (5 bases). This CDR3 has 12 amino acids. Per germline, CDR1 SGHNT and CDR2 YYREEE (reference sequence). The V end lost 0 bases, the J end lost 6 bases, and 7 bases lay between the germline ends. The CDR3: CASSLAGFEQYV. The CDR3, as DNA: TGTGCCAGCAGCTTGGCAGGGTTCGAGCAGTACGTC.

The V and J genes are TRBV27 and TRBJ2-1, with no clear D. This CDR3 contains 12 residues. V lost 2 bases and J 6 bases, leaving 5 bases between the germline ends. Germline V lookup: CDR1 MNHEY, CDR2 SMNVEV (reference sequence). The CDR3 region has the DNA TGTGCCAGCAGTTTAGGCCCCAATGAGCAGTTCTTC. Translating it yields CASSLGPNEQFF.

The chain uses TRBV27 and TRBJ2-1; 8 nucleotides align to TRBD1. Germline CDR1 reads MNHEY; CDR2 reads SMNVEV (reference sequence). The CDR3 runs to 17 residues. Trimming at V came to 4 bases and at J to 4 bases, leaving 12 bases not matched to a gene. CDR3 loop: CASSSRTGLRPYNEQFF. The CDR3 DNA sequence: TGTGCCAGCAGTTCAAGGACAGGGCTTAGACCTTACAATGAGCAGTTCTTC.

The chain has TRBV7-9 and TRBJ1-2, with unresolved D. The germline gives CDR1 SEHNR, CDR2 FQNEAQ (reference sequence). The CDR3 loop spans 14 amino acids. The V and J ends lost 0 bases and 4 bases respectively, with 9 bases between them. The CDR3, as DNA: TGTGCCAGCAGCTTAGCGCGTACAGTCTATGGCTACACCTTC. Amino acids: CASSLARTVYGYTF.

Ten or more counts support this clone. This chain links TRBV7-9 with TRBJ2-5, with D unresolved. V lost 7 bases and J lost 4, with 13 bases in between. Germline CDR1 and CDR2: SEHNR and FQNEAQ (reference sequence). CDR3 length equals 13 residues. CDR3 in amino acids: CASIPPGGETQYF. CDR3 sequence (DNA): TGTGCCAGCATACCTCCCGGCGGAGAGACCCAGTACTTC.

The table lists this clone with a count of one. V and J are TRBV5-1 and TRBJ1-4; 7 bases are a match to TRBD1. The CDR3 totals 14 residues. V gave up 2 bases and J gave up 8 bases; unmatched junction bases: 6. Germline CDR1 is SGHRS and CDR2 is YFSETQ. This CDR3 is CASSLIGTAEKLFF. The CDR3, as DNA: TGCGCCAGCAGCTTAATCGGGACAGCCGAAAAACTGTTTTTT. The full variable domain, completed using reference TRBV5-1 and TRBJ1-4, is KAGVTQTPRYLIKTRGQQVTLSCSPISGHRSVSWYQQTPGQGLQFLFEYFSETQRNKGNFPGRFSGRQFSNSRSEMNVSTLELGDSALYLCASSLIGTAEKLFFGSGTQLSVL.

The DNA for the CDR3 is TGTGCCAGCAGCTCCCCGGGACAGGGCGACATAAGGGCTTTCTTT. Amino acids: CASSSPGQGDIRAFF. The chain is built from TRBV5-4 and TRBJ1-1, with 9 positions matching TRBD1. J lost 11 bases, V lost 3 bases, and 14 bases had no gene match. Germline-derived CDR1 and CDR2 are SGHNT and YYREEE (reference sequence). The CDR3 extends over 15 amino acids.

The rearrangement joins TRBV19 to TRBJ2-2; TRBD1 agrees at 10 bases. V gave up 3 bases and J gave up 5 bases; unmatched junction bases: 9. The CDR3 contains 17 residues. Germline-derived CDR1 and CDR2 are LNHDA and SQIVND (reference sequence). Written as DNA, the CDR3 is TGTGCCAGTAGTATTGGAAGGACAGGGGGATCGACCGGGGAGCTGTTTTTT. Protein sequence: CASSIGRTGGSTGELFF.

CDR3 sequence reads: CASSTRTEANEKLFF. The CDR3 nucleotides are TGTGCCAGCAGCACCCGGACGGAGGCAAATGAAAAACTGTTTTTT. The chain employs TRBV5-4 and TRBJ1-4; D is unclear. Trimming left V 4 bases short and J 5 bases short, with 15 bases between. Germline CDR1 and CDR2: SGHNT and YYREEE (reference sequence). This CDR3 comprises 15 residues.

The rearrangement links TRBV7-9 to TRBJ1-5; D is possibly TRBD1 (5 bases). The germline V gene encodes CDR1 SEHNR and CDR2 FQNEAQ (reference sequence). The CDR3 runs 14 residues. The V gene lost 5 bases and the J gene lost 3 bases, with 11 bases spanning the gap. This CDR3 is CASSHTGDNQPQHF. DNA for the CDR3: TGTGCCAGCAGCCACACAGGAGACAATCAGCCCCAGCATTTT.

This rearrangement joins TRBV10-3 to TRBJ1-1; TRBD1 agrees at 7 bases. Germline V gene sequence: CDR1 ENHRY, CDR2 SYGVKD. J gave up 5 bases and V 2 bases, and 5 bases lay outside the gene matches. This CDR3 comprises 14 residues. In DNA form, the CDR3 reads TGTGCCATCAGTGAGACAGGGGAGAGGACTGAAGCTTTCTTT. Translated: CAISETGERTEAFF.

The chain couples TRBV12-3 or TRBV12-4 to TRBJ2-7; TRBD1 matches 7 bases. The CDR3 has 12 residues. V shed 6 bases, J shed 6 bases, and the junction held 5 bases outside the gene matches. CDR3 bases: TGTGCCAGCAGCCGACAGGGCCCCGAGCAGTACTTC. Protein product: CASSRQGPEQYF.

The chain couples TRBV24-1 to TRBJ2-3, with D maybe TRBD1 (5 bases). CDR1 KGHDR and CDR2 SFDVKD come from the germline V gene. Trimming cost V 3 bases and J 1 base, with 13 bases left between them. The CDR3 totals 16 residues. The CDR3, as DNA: TGTGCCACCAGTGATGTCAGGGCGCATCGCACAGATACGCAGTATTTT. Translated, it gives CATSDVRAHRTDTQYF.

CDR3 bases: TGTGCCAGCGGACGTATGGAGGGTCGGGGGTATGGCTACACCTTC. Translation: CASGRMEGRGYGYTF. This rearrangement joins TRBV27 to TRBJ1-2; perhaps TRBD1 as D (5 bases). V was trimmed by 8 bases and J by 5 bases, leaving 21 bases between them. This CDR3 has 15 residues. The V gene's germline CDR1 is MNHEY and CDR2 SMNVEV (reference sequence).

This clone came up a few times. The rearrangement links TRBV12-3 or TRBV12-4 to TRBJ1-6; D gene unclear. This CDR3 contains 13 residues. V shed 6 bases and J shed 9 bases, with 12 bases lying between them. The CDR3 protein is CASRRQSSSPLHF. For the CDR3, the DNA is TGTGCCAGCAGGAGGCAATCTTCTTCACCCCTCCACTTT.

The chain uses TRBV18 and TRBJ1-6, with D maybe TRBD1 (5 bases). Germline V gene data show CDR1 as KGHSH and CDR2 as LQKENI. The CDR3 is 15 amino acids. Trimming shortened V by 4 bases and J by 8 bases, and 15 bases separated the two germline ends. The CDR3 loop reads CASSLAGGDDSPLHF. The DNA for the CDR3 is TGTGCCAGCTCACTCGCAGGCGGGGACGATTCACCCCTCCACTTT.

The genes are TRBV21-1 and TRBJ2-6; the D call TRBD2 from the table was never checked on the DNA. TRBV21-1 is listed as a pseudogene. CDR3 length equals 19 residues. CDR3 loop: CASSPPVEGRLSGANVLTF. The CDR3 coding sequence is TGTGCCAGCAGCCCTCCGGTGGAGGGGAGACTGTCTGGGGCCAACGTCCTGACTTTC.

The CDR3 here is CASSGTSGANVLTF. CDR3 nucleotides: TGCGCCAGCAGCGGGACTTCTGGGGCCAACGTCCTGACTTTC. The chain joins TRBV5-1 to TRBJ2-6, with a weak D call TRBD2 (6 bases). The germline V gene encodes CDR1 SGHRS and CDR2 YFSETQ. The CDR3 covers 14 residues. V was cut by 4 bases and J by 1 base, with 6 bases left in between.

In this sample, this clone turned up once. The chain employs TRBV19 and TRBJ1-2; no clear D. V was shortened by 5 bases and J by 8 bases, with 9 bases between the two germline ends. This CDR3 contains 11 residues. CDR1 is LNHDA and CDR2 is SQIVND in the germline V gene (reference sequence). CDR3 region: CASSPRWGYTF. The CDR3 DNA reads TGTGCCAGTAGTCCTCGGTGGGGCTACACCTTC.